This T cell receptor (beta chain) derives from a study of T cell repertoires in cytomegalovirus infection (dated by TCRdb to between 2018 and 2021). Notes on the research overall: The HLA type of each donor mattered for the analysis, because public TCR beta signatures pointed to carriage of CMV infection along with the matching HLA type.

Points the paper makes about the study in general: Cumulative frequency of public TCR beta family members discriminated carriers of CMV infection plus the relevant HLA type in this cohort and an independent 352-donor cohort. The ex vivo response was dominated by HLA-C-restricted CMV-specific TCR beta clonotypes, which also provided the single most frequent clonotype in two of eight donors.

Regarding this clonotype: The clone's antigen remains unknown. No much larger clone is present one base from it, and per-base qualities are unavailable.

The germline V gene (reference sequence) provides CDR1 LNHDA and CDR2 SQIVND. V gives up 9 bases and J gives up 5 bases, and the segment between their germline ends measures 11 bases. The CDR3 goes from the cysteine to the phenylalanine over 12 residues. Of all the DNA, just the CDR3 is kept, 36 bases in frame from base 1. Sequenced using an Illumina HiSeq 1500. TCRdb cleaned the public reads at Q25 with fastp, built clones with MiXCR and kept in-frame beta chains. Here each entry gathers all rows of one CDR3 protein and keeps the most common genes and DNA. The sample table contains roughly 230,000 distinct CDR3 sequences; only one count was recorded for 9% to 15% of them. Jointly, the top ten make up 1.5% to 2% of the sample.

This chain is built from TRBV19 and TRBJ1-3, with no D gene named confidently. This TCR was recovered from a human donor in good health (CMV status not recorded). Some clones in this sample may be carry-over from other donors' samples. The sequenced sample consisted of PBMCs. The CDR3 region reads CASVLWRNTIYF. The DNA reads TGTGCCAGCGTGCTCTGGAGAAACACCATATATTTT.